This T cell receptor beta chain originates from a study of graft-versus-host responses after intestinal transplantation. Looking at the study overall: Tacrolimus and steroids were given for roughly 3 years to all recipients after anti-thymocyte globulin induction.

TCRdb's table, derived via immunoSEQ multiplex PCR, lists solely in-frame clones and lacks some. The sample carries about 64,000 clones, more than 90% recorded once. As to this clone: The target antigen is unknown.

Germline V gene sequence: CDR1 PRHDT, CDR2 FYEKMQ (reference sequence). The ends were cut back, 3 bases at V and 5 bases at J, with 14 bases in the middle. This CDR3 has 15 amino acids. The chain carries TRBV13 and TRBJ2-1; a weak D match, TRBD2 (5 bases). The material sequenced was unstimulated CD8+ T cells sorted from spleen or lymph node cells, taken before transplant. This sequence originates from a human donor who was the organ donor for an intestinal transplant. The CDR3 sequence is CASSFPSHGDNEQFF. The CDR3 coding sequence is TGTGCCAGCAGCTTTCCTAGCCATGGAGACAATGAGCAGTTCTTC.